This T cell receptor (beta chain) was sequenced during a study of blood T cell repertoires in COVID-19. The overall study: The study drew acute and convalescent COVID-19 samples from the United States, Italy and Spain. From T cells, B-cell-depleted T cells, or PBMCs came the material, which was cDNA or gDNA.

Authors' processing steps: Cell counts per sample came from amplifying reference gene primers. Assay used: immunoSEQ multiplex PCR; TCRdb lists only in-frame clones, some missing. That table gives V, J and clone size, and the DNA gave D and trimming. This table holds under 250,000 clones, approximately 91% found once. CDR3 size: 14 residues. Looked up from germline, CDR1 is SGHRS and CDR2 is YFSETQ. Trimming removed 1 base from V and 4 bases from J; junction bases left unmatched: 4. The source is a woman in her 40s with acute or convalescent COVID-19. The V gene is TRBV5-1, the J gene TRBJ1-2; 7 bases fit TRBD1. The material sequenced was peripheral blood. The CDR3 sequence: CASSLSTGFYGYTF. The CDR3 coding sequence is TGCGCCAGCAGCTTGTCGACAGGGTTCTATGGCTACACCTTC.